This record concerns one TCR beta chain sequence. Its antigen is currently unknown. Some clones are missing from TCRdb's copy, which holds only in-frame ones; the method was immunoSEQ multiplex PCR. The sample lists tens of thousands of clones, over 75% occurring once. This record belongs to a study of Tregs in tolerant kidney transplant recipients. Recipients received nonmyeloablative bone marrow transplants from related graft donors, with transient mixed chimerism. CD4+CD25+CD127- Tregs, CD4+CD25- non-Tregs, CD4 and CD8 cells were sorted. The CDR3 length is 12 residues. Germline V gene data show CDR1 as LNHDA and CDR2 as SQIVND (reference sequence). V lost 5 bases and J 4 bases, leaving 6 bases between the germline ends. Study observations and caveats: Tregs expanded with activated donor B cells seemed most donor-specific.

The J gene is TRBJ2-1, the V gene TRBV19, with D uncertain. The clonotype comes from a human patient who received a combined kidney and bone marrow transplant. These T cells may partly come from the graft donor. This material consisted of CD4+ T cells from blood (PBMCs), taken 24 months after the transplant. The DNA for the CDR3 is TGTGCCAGTAGTCCCTCGTACAATGAGCAGTTCTTC. Translated: CASSPSYNEQFF. Supplemented by reference TRBV19 and TRBJ2-1, the full variable domain reads DGGITQSPKYLFRKEGQNVTLSCEQNLNHDAMYWYRQDPGQGLRLIYYSQIVNDFQKGDIAEGYSVSREKKESFPLTVTSAQKNPTAFYLCASSPSYNEQFFGPGTRLTVL.